Included here is one T cell receptor beta chain sequence, with context. Here immunoSEQ multiplex PCR was the method, and the copy in TCRdb shows in-frame clones only, minus some. The sample has tens of thousands of clones; roughly 74% are singletons. The V and J ends lost 3 bases and 10 bases respectively, with 13 bases between them. The CDR3 consists of 14 residues. Germline lookup yields CDR1 SGHVS and CDR2 FQNEAQ. The data derive from a study of blood T cell repertoires in COVID-19. While infection was still active, Seattle patients were enrolled and then followed longitudinally. The rearrangement uses TRBV7-8 and TRBJ1-6; D not resolved. The sequence derives from a man aged 70 or older with COVID-19, enrolled during active disease. The sequencing sample was made of peripheral blood. CDR3 DNA: TGTGCCAGCAGCTTTCTCCGGTCGGGATCACCCCTCCACTTT. This sequence encodes CASSFLRSGSPLHF.